One and the same sample provided the 26 T cell receptor beta chains below, sequenced in a study of T cell responses to AZD1222 COVID-19 vaccine. Profiling relied on immunoSEQ multiplex PCR, and the TCRdb table lists in-frame clones only, not all of them. The sample contains roughly 130,000 clones, 92% of which appear only once. Sample: peripheral blood, taken 28 days after the second AZD1222 dose. All receptors come from an adult who received the AZD1222 COVID-19 vaccine.

The rearrangement links TRBV7-3 to TRBJ2-4, with 7 bases lining up with TRBD2. Germline V CDR1 and CDR2: SGHTA, FQGTGA. J was trimmed by 3 bases and V by 2 bases; bases with no gene match: 7. This CDR3 spans 16 amino acids. The CDR3 DNA reads as TGTGCCAGCAGCTTATCTGGCGGGAGTAACAAAAACATTCAGTACTTC. It specifies CASSLSGGSNKNIQYF.

CDR3 loop: CASSPRYSGLGETQYF. The CDR3 bases are TGTGCCAGCAGCCCCCGGTATAGCGGCCTCGGGGAGACCCAGTACTTC. This chain connects TRBV7-2 to TRBJ2-5, with TRBD2 as a possible D gene (6 bases). CDR1 and CDR2 (germline): SGHTA, FQGNSA. Trimming took off 5 bases at V and 5 bases at J, with 21 bases between the two ends. The CDR3 runs 16 residues.

This chain uses TRBV5-8 with TRBJ2-5; D unclear. Germline CDR1 is SGHTS and CDR2 is YDEGEE. Trimming cost V 6 bases and J 2 bases, with 8 bases left between them. The CDR3 is made up of 12 amino acids. The CDR3 nucleotides read TGTGCCAGCAATCGCAGGCAAGAGACCCAGTACTTC. Its protein product is CASNRRQETQYF.

This chain links TRBV10-3 with TRBJ1-1; D is unresolved. V lost 4 bases and J 3 bases, leaving 6 bases between the germline ends. Germline V lookup: CDR1 ENHRY, CDR2 SYGVKD. The CDR3 consists of 12 residues. The CDR3 spells CAISGGDTEAFF. For the CDR3, the DNA is TGTGCCATCAGTGGTGGTGACACTGAAGCTTTCTTT.

The chain carries TRBV5-1 and TRBJ2-7; D remains ambiguous. V gave up 1 base and J gave up 5 bases, with 13 bases separating them. There are 14 residues in the CDR3. In germline, CDR1 is SGHRS, CDR2 YFSETQ. The chain's CDR3 is CASSLQPILHEQYF. The CDR3, as DNA: TGCGCCAGCAGCTTGCAGCCAATCCTCCACGAGCAGTACTTC.

This chain uses TRBV5-1 with TRBJ2-3; a weak D match, TRBD2 (7 bases). Germline assignment: CDR1 SGHRS and CDR2 YFSETQ. Trimming stripped 2 bases from V and 4 bases from J, with 14 bases between. This CDR3 contains 15 residues. This chain's CDR3 is CASSFGAGAPDTQYF. The CDR3 bases are TGCGCCAGCAGCTTCGGGGCGGGGGCCCCAGATACGCAGTATTTT.

The V and J genes are TRBV13 and TRBJ2-1, with 9 bases that match TRBD1. V dropped 5 bases and J dropped 8; count of bases not matched to a gene: 4. The CDR3 has 13 residues. From germline, CDR1 is PRHDT and CDR2 FYEKMQ (reference sequence). CDR3 DNA: TGTGCCAGCAGCCCAGGGACAGGGTATGAGCAGTTCTTC. Its translation: CASSPGTGYEQFF.

The chain is built from TRBV5-1 and TRBJ2-1; 9 bases map to TRBD2. CDR3 length: 14 residues. V trimming: 5 bases; J trimming: 4 bases; junction bases outside the gene matches: 4. The germline V gene has CDR1 SGHRS and CDR2 YFSETQ. CDR3 coding DNA: TGCGCCAGCAGGACTAGCGGTGATTACAATGAGCAGTTCTTC. Translated: CASRTSGDYNEQFF.

This clone was found once. The chain uses TRBV5-4 and TRBJ1-6; 9 nucleotides align to TRBD1. Germline CDR1 SGHNT, CDR2 YYREEE (reference sequence). V lost 4 bases to trimming and J lost 8 bases; unmatched junction nucleotides: 4. This CDR3 region has 14 residues. The CDR3 protein is CASSPQGAYSPLHF. CDR3 bases: TGTGCCAGCAGCCCACAGGGGGCGTATTCACCCCTCCACTTT.

The J gene is TRBJ2-1, the V gene TRBV7-9; D call uncertain. This CDR3 spans 13 amino acids. V was shortened by 8 bases and J by 0 bases, with 8 bases between the two germline ends. CDR1 and CDR2 (germline): SEHNR, FQNEAQ (reference sequence). The CDR3 region is CASDQSSYNEQFF. The CDR3 DNA is TGTGCCAGCGACCAGAGCTCCTACAATGAGCAGTTCTTC.

The chain has TRBV4-1 and TRBJ2-1; perhaps TRBD2 as D (7 bases). CDR3 size: 15 residues. The V and J ends lost 4 bases and 9 bases respectively, with 19 bases between them. The germline V gene encodes CDR1 MGHRA and CDR2 YSYEKL. CDR3 nucleotide sequence: TGCGCCAGCAGCCCCCCTGTCCGGCGGGGGCCTGAGCAGTTCTTC. This sequence encodes CASSPPVRRGPEQFF.

This clone appeared once. V gene TRBV5-4 combines with J gene TRBJ1-1, with D unresolved. Between the trimmed V and J ends, which lost 4 bases and 1 base, there was a span of 8 bases. The CDR3 length is 13 residues. Germline CDR1 is SGHNT and CDR2 is YYREEE (reference sequence). CDR3 residues: CASSLLTNTEAFF. The CDR3 DNA sequence: TGTGCCAGCAGCCTACTGACGAACACTGAAGCTTTCTTT.

The V call is TRBV18, the J call TRBJ1-4; TRBD1 is a possible D gene (5 bases). Trimming took 6 bases from V and 8 from J, leaving 10 bases between them. CDR3 length: 12 residues. Germline assignment: CDR1 KGHSH and CDR2 LQKENI. The CDR3 nucleotides are TGTGCCAGCTCTCTGAGGGGCGAAAAACTGTTTTTT. It specifies CASSLRGEKLFF.

The V call is TRBV28, the J call TRBJ2-2; D remains unclear. Germline V CDR1 and CDR2: MDHEN, SYDVKM. Trimming took 7 bases from V and 0 from J, leaving 12 bases between them. This CDR3 contains 15 residues. The CDR3 is CASTRHLTNTGELFF. Here the CDR3 DNA reads TGTGCCAGCACCCGCCACCTTACGAACACCGGGGAGCTGTTTTTT.

The chain joins TRBV7-2 to TRBJ2-5, with 8 bases identical to TRBD2. CDR1 is SGHTA and CDR2 is FQGNSA in the germline V gene. V lost 1 base and J lost 2; bases outside the gene matches: 3. The CDR3 totals 15 residues. CDR3 nucleotides: TGTGCCAGCAGCTTAGGCGGCGGGGGGCAAGAGACCCAGTACTTC. As protein: CASSLGGGGQETQYF.

This clone was seen just once. The chain uses TRBV27 and TRBJ1-4, with TRBD1 matching 8 bases. Germline-derived CDR1 and CDR2 are MNHEY and SMNVEV (reference sequence). This CDR3 contains 19 residues. V lost 2 bases and J lost 2; bases outside the gene matches: 13. The CDR3 is CASSLRGRGLLSTNEKLFF. In nucleotides, the CDR3 is TGTGCCAGCAGTTTACGGGGCAGGGGGCTTCTGTCCACTAATGAAAAACTGTTTTTT. Complete variable domain (other parts from reference TRBV27 and TRBJ1-4): EAQVTQNPRYLITVTGKKLTVTCSQNMNHEYMSWYRQDPGLGLRQIYYSMNVEVTDKGDVPEGYKVSRKEKRNFPLILESPSPNQTSLYFCASSLRGRGLLSTNEKLFFGSGTQLSVL.

This chain joins TRBV5-1 and TRBJ2-5; 8 bases line up with TRBD2. The CDR3 extends over 14 amino acids. Losses at the gene ends were 3 bases for V and 2 bases for J; bases not matched to a gene: 3. CDR1 is SGHRS, CDR2 YFSETQ, per germline. CDR3 region: CASSSIAGQETQYF. In DNA form, the CDR3 reads TGCGCCAGCAGCTCAATAGCGGGGCAAGAGACCCAGTACTTC. The variable domain in full, completed from reference TRBV5-1 and TRBJ2-5, reads KAGVTQTPRYLIKTRGQQVTLSCSPISGHRSVSWYQQTPGQGLQFLFEYFSETQRNKGNFPGRFSGRQFSNSRSEMNVSTLELGDSALYLCASSSIAGQETQYFGPGTRLLVL.

This clone has a handful of counts. J is TRBJ1-3 and V is TRBV14; D is possibly TRBD1 (5 bases). CDR1 and CDR2 (germline): SGHDN, FVKESK. The length of the CDR3 is 15 residues. V lost 1 base and J lost 4, with 11 bases in between. CDR3 amino acids: CASSQVSGPGNTIYF. CDR3 sequence (DNA): TGTGCCAGCAGCCAAGTGTCGGGGCCCGGAAACACCATATATTTT.

This clone occurred a few times. The rearrangement joins TRBV7-2 to TRBJ2-7; the match to TRBD1 covers 7 bases. The germline V gene has CDR1 SGHTA and CDR2 FQGNSA. CDR3 length: 14 amino acids. Trimming cost V 4 bases and J 2 bases; bases outside gene matches: 5. Here the CDR3 DNA reads TGTGCCAGCAGCTCCCGACAGGGCCCCTACGAGCAGTACTTC. Amino acids: CASSSRQGPYEQYF.

The rearrangement joins TRBV19 to TRBJ2-7; D may correspond to TRBD1 or TRBD2 (6 bases each). In germline, CDR1 is LNHDA, CDR2 SQIVND (reference sequence). V was cut by 4 bases and J by 3 bases, with 13 bases left in between. CDR3 size: 14 residues. The CDR3 region is CASSRRRGGYEQYF. For the CDR3, the DNA is TGTGCCAGTAGTAGGCGCAGGGGAGGCTACGAGCAGTACTTC.

This sequence joins TRBV19 and TRBJ2-5; no firm D call. The germline V and J ends were trimmed by 3 bases and 3 bases, with 8 bases remaining between them. CDR3 length equals 13 residues. CDR1 is LNHDA, CDR2 SQIVND, per germline (reference sequence). This CDR3 reads CASSMWGEETQYF. DNA for the CDR3: TGTGCCAGTAGTATGTGGGGTGAAGAGACCCAGTACTTC.

The rearrangement links TRBV19 to TRBJ1-5, with D maybe TRBD1 (6 bases). Trimming pared 6 bases from V and 8 bases from J, leaving 17 bases between. The length of the CDR3 is 14 residues. Germline V CDR1 and CDR2: LNHDA, SQIVND (reference sequence). Here the CDR3 reads CASSPRGGQEPQHF. CDR3 in DNA: TGTGCCAGTAGCCCACGTGGGGGGCAGGAGCCCCAGCATTTT.

The genes are TRBV28 and TRBJ2-7; 11 bases fit TRBD1. CDR3 length: 14 amino acids. The V segment lost 5 bases and the J segment 6 bases; nucleotides outside the gene matches: 6. Germline-derived CDR1 and CDR2 are MDHEN and SYDVKM. DNA for the CDR3: TGTGCCAGCAGTCGGCGGACAGGGGGCAGCGAGCAGTACTTC. It encodes CASSRRTGGSEQYF.

This rearrangement joins TRBV7-9 to TRBJ2-7, with 7 bases that match TRBD2. Germline V CDR1 and CDR2: SEHNR, FQNEAQ (reference sequence). Trimming at V came to 3 bases and at J to 3 bases, leaving 11 bases not matched to a gene. The CDR3 runs 16 residues. The CDR3 is CASSLKAGVVGYEQYF. The CDR3 nucleotides are TGTGCCAGCAGCTTGAAGGCGGGAGTCGTGGGCTACGAGCAGTACTTC.

Turning to this clone: This sample includes further DNA sequences coding for the same CDR3. The chain combines TRBV29-1 with TRBJ1-1; no reliable D call. CDR1 and CDR2 (germline): SQVTM, ANQGSEA. This CDR3 has 12 amino acids. Trimming cost V 4 bases and J 2 bases, with 8 bases left between them. DNA for the CDR3: TGCAGCGTTGGGCCCGGCAACACTGAAGCTTTCTTT. This translates into CSVGPGNTEAFF.

The chain joins TRBV11-2 to TRBJ2-5, with TRBD1 matching over 7 bases. Losses at the gene ends were 4 bases for V and 5 bases for J; bases not matched to a gene: 13. Per germline, CDR1 SGHAT and CDR2 FQNNGV. The CDR3 extends over 16 amino acids. CDR3 sequence (DNA): TGTGCCAGCAGCTCATACACTACAGGGGAACGGGAGACCCAGTACTTC. This sequence encodes CASSSYTTGERETQYF.